Presented here are 15 T cell receptor beta chains from one specimen sequenced in a study of patients and donors after allogeneic stem cell transplantation. TCRdb reprocessed the RT-PCR reads with MiXCR, giving one entry per CDR3 protein. The sample holds more than 850,000 distinct CDR3 sequences, roughly 18% seen once. The sequencing input was blood, either unsorted or a sorted T cell fraction (not recorded which). The receptors shown here come from a human donor who was either an allogeneic HSCT recipient or a stem cell or donor lymphocyte infusion donor (not recorded which). It is not recorded whose cells these are; they may come from a transplant donor.

V usage is TRBV4-2 and J usage is TRBJ1-2, with TRBD1 matching over 7 bases. The CDR3 loop spans 15 amino acids. The V segment lost 0 bases and the J segment 6 bases; nucleotides outside the gene matches: 7. Germline V lookup: CDR1 LGHNA, CDR2 YNFKEQ. The CDR3 here is CASSQEGRGFNGYTF. The CDR3 coding sequence is TGTGCCAGCAGCCAAGAGGGCAGGGGGTTTAATGGCTACACCTTC.

The chain recombines TRBV2 with TRBJ2-7, with D perhaps given as TRBD1 or TRBD2 (5 bases each). V was pared by 1 base and J by 1 base, with 11 bases between. The CDR3 totals 15 residues. Germline assignment: CDR1 SNHLY and CDR2 FYNNEI. CDR3 region: CASSEVRDGSYEQYF. CDR3 sequence (DNA): TGTGCCAGCAGTGAAGTGAGGGACGGTTCCTACGAGCAGTACTTC. Variable domain in full (rest from reference TRBV2 and TRBJ2-7): EPEVTQTPSHQVTQMGQEVILRCVPISNHLYFYWYRQILGQKVEFLVSFYNNEISEKSEIFDDQFSVERPDGSNFTLKIRSTKLEDSAMYFCASSEVRDGSYEQYFGPGTRLTVT.

The chain employs TRBV5-1 and TRBJ2-2, with TRBD2 matching over 8 bases. Trimming took 3 bases from V and 0 from J; bases not matched to a gene: 16. The CDR3 loop spans 20 amino acids. Looked up from germline, CDR1 is SGHRS and CDR2 is YFSETQ. This chain's CDR3 is CASSYTTSGSLKPNTGELFF. CDR3 DNA sequence: TGCGCCAGCAGCTACACCACCAGCGGGAGCCTGAAACCGAACACCGGGGAGCTGTTTTTT. Based on the CDR3 plus reference TRBV5-1 and TRBJ2-2, the full variable domain is KAGVTQTPRYLIKTRGQQVTLSCSPISGHRSVSWYQQTPGQGLQFLFEYFSETQRNKGNFPGRFSGRQFSNSRSEMNVSTLELGDSALYLCASSYTTSGSLKPNTGELFFGEGSRLTVL.

The sample holds a few counts of this clonotype. The chain combines TRBV7-2 with TRBJ2-7; no definite D call. The CDR3 is made up of 11 amino acids. Trimming left V 2 bases short and J 6 bases short, with 5 bases between. The V gene's germline CDR1 is SGHTA and CDR2 FQGNSA. CDR3 loop: CASSLKSEQYF. CDR3 sequence (DNA): TGTGCCAGCAGCTTAAAATCCGAGCAGTACTTC.

The rearrangement links TRBV4-3 to TRBJ2-1; D possibly corresponds to TRBD2 (6 bases). This CDR3 comprises 12 residues. Germline loops: CDR1 LGHNA, CDR2 YSLEER. Trimming stripped 3 bases from V and 9 bases from J, with 9 bases between. CDR3 in DNA: TGCGCCAGCAGCCATGTGGGAGGTGAGCAGTTCTTC. Protein product: CASSHVGGEQFF.

The chain employs TRBV7-9 and TRBJ1-1; D possibly corresponds to TRBD1 (6 bases). V was shortened by 4 bases and J by 1 base, with 13 bases between the two germline ends. This CDR3 contains 15 residues. The germline V gene encodes CDR1 SEHNR and CDR2 FQNEAQ (reference sequence). This chain's CDR3 is CASSSRTEGNTEAFF. Here the CDR3 DNA reads TGTGCCAGCAGCTCCCGGACAGAAGGGAACACTGAAGCTTTCTTT.

The chain links TRBV6-5 to TRBJ2-7; D call uncertain. V was cut by 0 bases and J by 3 bases, with 6 bases left in between. Germline CDR1 MNHEY, CDR2 SVGAGI. The CDR3 runs to 13 residues. CDR3 sequence reads: CASSYSVGYEQYF. The CDR3 DNA reads as TGTGCCAGCAGTTACTCGGTGGGCTACGAGCAGTACTTC.

This clonotype showed up many times. This chain links TRBV12-3 or TRBV12-4 with TRBJ1-1; maybe TRBD1 (5 bases). The CDR3 is made up of 13 amino acids. The V end lost 0 bases, the J end lost 5 bases, and 7 bases lay between the germline ends. The CDR3 nucleotides are TGTGCCAGCAGTTTAGCAGAGGGGACTGAAGCTTTCTTT. This gives the protein CASSLAEGTEAFF.

This clonotype was counted at least ten times. The chain combines TRBV6-5 with TRBJ2-7; TRBD2 might be the D (6 bases). CDR1 is MNHEY, CDR2 SVGAGI, per germline. There are 15 residues in the CDR3. V was clipped by 2 bases and J by 6 bases, with 17 bases between them. CDR3 sequence reads: CASSYGVRESSEQYF. The CDR3 bases are TGTGCCAGCAGTTACGGTGTTCGGGAGAGTAGCGAGCAGTACTTC.

This clonotype was seen a single time. The chain combines TRBV2 with TRBJ2-2, with 9 bases lining up with TRBD2. This CDR3 is built from 16 residues. CDR1 and CDR2 (germline): SNHLY, FYNNEI. V gave up 3 bases and J gave up 4 bases; unmatched junction bases: 6. CDR3 loop: CASSDEASGATGELFF. CDR3 DNA: TGTGCCAGCAGTGACGAGGCTAGCGGGGCCACCGGGGAGCTGTTTTTT.

The chain recombines TRBV28 with TRBJ1-2; no reliable D call. CDR1 is MDHEN, CDR2 SYDVKM, per germline. The CDR3 is 14 amino acids. V dropped 3 bases and J dropped 2 bases, with 10 bases sitting between them. The CDR3 bases are TGTGCCAGCAGTTTGGCAATCCGCAACTATGGCTACACCTTC. As protein: CASSLAIRNYGYTF.

This clonotype came up a few times. In DNA form, the CDR3 reads TGTGCCAGCAGCAAAAATCGGGGCCCAAGGGCTCAAGAGACCCAGTACTTC. Its translation is CASSKNRGPRAQETQYF. The chain joins TRBV21-1 to TRBJ2-5; TRBD2, the D gene given by the table, was not confirmed from the DNA. TRBV21-1 is deemed a pseudogene. This CDR3 has 17 amino acids.

This clonotype was observed a few times. The chain recombines TRBV12-3 or TRBV12-4 with TRBJ2-4; 9 bases line up with TRBD1. The CDR3 contains 16 residues. Trimming at V came to 4 bases and at J to 7 bases, leaving 11 bases not matched to a gene. Here the CDR3 reads CASSSRDRARVNIQYF. The CDR3 nucleotides are TGTGCCAGCAGTTCCCGGGACAGGGCCCGCGTTAACATTCAGTACTTC.

This clonotype was observed a few times. This chain joins TRBV20-1 and TRBJ1-5; possible D gene TRBD1, 5 bases. This CDR3 region has 13 residues. Germline loops: CDR1 DFQATT, CDR2 SNEGSKA (reference sequence). Trimming left V 3 bases short and J 6 bases short, with 12 bases between. CDR3 DNA: TGCAGTGCTAGTCCGAGGGGACCTCAGCCCCAGCATTTT. Amino acids: CSASPRGPQPQHF.

The V gene is TRBV10-3, the J gene TRBJ2-3; D is unclear. V dropped 3 bases and J dropped 2 bases, with 6 bases sitting between them. The CDR3 loop spans 13 amino acids. Germline CDR1 and CDR2: ENHRY and SYGVKD. CDR3 nucleotides: TGTGCCATCAGTGACCCTGCCACAGATACGCAGTATTTT. This codes for CAISDPATDTQYF.